This passage covers 27 T cell receptor beta chains from one sample sequenced in a study of cytotoxic CD8 clonotypes in ibrutinib-treated CLL. Clones were sequenced by immunoSEQ multiplex PCR, and TCRdb holds only the in-frame ones, with some missing. The sample lists around 140,000 clones; more than 75% were seen once. The specimen comprised PBMCs, sampled after 36 months of ibrutinib treatment. These receptors were obtained from a human donor with chronic lymphocytic leukemia.

The chain employs TRBV18 and TRBJ2-7, with unresolved D. Per germline, CDR1 KGHSH and CDR2 LQKENI. With 6 bases removed from V and 3 bases from J, the gap between germline ends came to 6 bases. CDR3 length: 11 residues. The CDR3 loop reads CASSPGYEQYF. The CDR3 DNA sequence: TGTGCCAGCTCGCCAGGCTACGAGCAGTACTTC.

The chain is built from TRBV6-4 and TRBJ1-2; tentatively, D is TRBD1 (5 bases). With 0 bases removed from V and 7 bases from J, the gap between germline ends came to 12 bases. From germline, CDR1 is MRHNA and CDR2 SNTAGT. The CDR3 has 14 residues. CDR3: CASSDSQGPVGYTF. The CDR3, as DNA: TGTGCCAGCAGTGACTCTCAGGGACCTGTTGGCTACACCTTC.

The CDR3 bases are TGTGCCAGTAGTATAGTCGGAGCGAGGAGCAATCAGCCCCAGCATTTT. It is translated as CASSIVGARSNQPQHF. The chain has TRBV19 and TRBJ1-5; D remains unclear. This CDR3 spans 16 amino acids. Between the trimmed V and J ends, which lost 1 base and 1 base, there was a span of 11 bases. Germline lookup yields CDR1 LNHDA and CDR2 SQIVND (reference sequence).

This chain connects TRBV6-1 to TRBJ2-7, with D unresolved. V lost 2 bases and J lost 6, with 11 bases in between. Germline CDR1 and CDR2: MNHNS and SASEGT. The CDR3 length is 13 residues. The CDR3 region has the DNA TGTGCCAGCAGTGAAATTCTATTTCGCGAGCAGTACTTC. Protein: CASSEILFREQYF.

The J gene is TRBJ2-2, the V gene TRBV5-8; TRBD2 agrees at 9 bases. The germline gives CDR1 SGHTS, CDR2 YDEGEE. Unmatched junction bases numbered 4, after V lost 0 bases and J lost 4 bases. The CDR3 runs to 16 residues. The CDR3 sequence is CASSLALAGLTGELFF. The CDR3 DNA follows: TGTGCCAGCAGCTTGGCCCTAGCGGGACTCACCGGGGAGCTGTTTTTT.

This clone was recorded a few times. The genes are TRBV10-1 and TRBJ1-1, with a possible D match to TRBD1 (5 bases). Germline CDR1 is WNHNN and CDR2 is SYGVQD (reference sequence). The V gene lost 8 bases and the J gene lost 11 bases, with 18 bases spanning the gap. The length of the CDR3 is 12 residues. CDR3 DNA: TGCGCCAGCTCATCGGGGGACTCGGGGGCTTTCTTT. This codes for CASSSGDSGAFF.

The chain employs TRBV10-3 and TRBJ1-3, with D possibly being TRBD1 (5 bases). The V and J ends lost 6 bases and 0 bases respectively, with 12 bases between them. Germline lookup yields CDR1 ENHRY and CDR2 SYGVKD. The CDR3 consists of 15 residues. CDR3 coding DNA: TGTGCCATCAGACGTGACAGTTCCTCTGGAAACACCATATATTTT. It yields the protein CAIRRDSSSGNTIYF.

This chain connects TRBV6-5 to TRBJ2-7, with 8 bases fitting TRBD1. The CDR3 has 14 amino acids. J lost 3 bases, V lost 6 bases, and 7 bases had no gene match. The germline V gene has CDR1 MNHEY and CDR2 SVGAGI. DNA of the CDR3: TGTGCCAGCAGGCTTACAGGGGGGATCTACGAGCAGTACTTC. Translation gives CASRLTGGIYEQYF.

This chain uses TRBV10-1 with TRBJ2-3, with a tentative D call TRBD2 (5 bases). CDR1 and CDR2 (germline): WNHNN, SYGVQD (reference sequence). Trimming removed 2 bases at V and 4 bases at J, with 13 bases between. This CDR3 comprises 15 residues. CDR3 sequence: CASSETVGVADTQYF. The CDR3 coding sequence is TGCGCCAGCAGTGAGACGGTCGGGGTCGCAGATACGCAGTATTTT.

The J gene is TRBJ1-1, the V gene TRBV21-1. TRBV21-1 is a known pseudogene. The CDR3 length is 12 residues. The CDR3 loop is CASSKKNTEAFF. CDR3 nucleotide sequence: TGTGCCAGCAGCAAAAAGAACACTGAAGCTTTCTTT.

This chain uses TRBV5-4 with TRBJ2-5, with unresolved D. V lost 4 bases and J lost 2, with 12 bases in between. Germline V gene lookup returns CDR1 SGHNT and CDR2 YYREEE (reference sequence). The CDR3 totals 14 residues. CDR3 DNA sequence: TGTGCCAGCAGCCCCCGTGAGGAACAAGAGACCCAGTACTTC. It codes for CASSPREEQETQYF.

The chain is built from TRBV5-1 and TRBJ1-1; D is ambiguous. V was clipped by 0 bases and J by 4 bases, with 10 bases between them. The V gene's germline CDR1 is SGHRS and CDR2 YFSETQ. This CDR3 has 14 amino acids. The CDR3 bases are TGCGCCAGCAGCTTGGCTGGGTTCGGCACTGAAGCTTTCTTT. This translates into CASSLAGFGTEAFF.

The chain combines TRBV5-1 with TRBJ2-2; D remains unclear. The CDR3 contains 13 residues. V lost 1 base and J lost 5, with 6 bases in between. CDR1 is SGHRS, CDR2 YFSETQ, per germline. This CDR3 is CASSLSSTGELFF. In DNA form, the CDR3 reads TGCGCCAGCAGCTTGTCTAGTACCGGGGAGCTGTTTTTT.

This clone has a handful of counts. The CDR3 nucleotides are TGTGCCACCAGCAGAGAATCTGTGAACACCGGGGAGCTGTTTTTT. This sequence encodes CATSRESVNTGELFF. The V call is TRBV15, the J call TRBJ2-2; D not certain. The V gene lost 0 bases and the J gene lost 1 base, with 6 bases spanning the gap. The CDR3 length is 15 residues. Germline V gene lookup returns CDR1 LNHNV and CDR2 YYDKDF (reference sequence).

The chain has TRBV18 and TRBJ2-1; D ambiguous. V was pared by 0 bases and J by 7 bases, with 4 bases between. The CDR3 is 12 amino acids. Germline V gene lookup returns CDR1 KGHSH and CDR2 LQKENI. The CDR3 reads CASSPPGNEQFF. CDR3 in DNA: TGTGCCAGCTCACCACCGGGTAATGAGCAGTTCTTC. The variable domain in full, with the rest retrieved from reference TRBV18 and TRBJ2-1, is NAGVMQNPRHLVRRRGQEARLRCSPMKGHSHVYWYRQLPEEGLKFMVYLQKENIIDESGMPKERFSAEFPKEGPSILRIQQVVRGDSAAYFCASSPPGNEQFFGPGTRLTVL.

The rearrangement links TRBV6-5 to TRBJ2-7, with D uncertain. Germline lookup yields CDR1 MNHEY and CDR2 SVGAGI. CDR3 length equals 11 residues. Trimming pared 7 bases from V and 9 bases from J, leaving 13 bases between. The CDR3 DNA reads TGTGCCAGCATCCAGTGGGGTTTGCAGTACTTC. Translation gives CASIQWGLQYF.

The chain links TRBV7-9 to TRBJ1-4, with D hard to call. Between the trimmed V and J ends, which lost 4 bases and 4 bases, there was a span of 25 bases. The CDR3 runs 19 residues. The V gene's germline CDR1 is SEHNR and CDR2 FQNEAQ (reference sequence). The CDR3 here is CASSSRMGSHLHNNEKLFF. The CDR3 DNA follows: TGTGCCAGCAGCTCTCGAATGGGGTCCCACCTCCACAATAATGAAAAACTGTTTTTT.

This chain uses TRBV5-1 with TRBJ2-5, with D unclear. The CDR3 length is 14 residues. V lost 0 bases and J 0 bases, leaving 6 bases between the germline ends. Per the germline V gene, CDR1 is SGHRS and CDR2 is YFSETQ. CDR3 bases: TGCGCCAGCAGCTTGGAGGCCTACCAAGAGACCCAGTACTTC. Its protein is CASSLEAYQETQYF.

The chain employs TRBV7-6 and TRBJ1-1; 8 bases align to TRBD1. The junction had 8 bases not matched to a gene; V was cut back by 5 bases and J by 0 bases. The CDR3 spans 16 residues. The germline V gene encodes CDR1 SGHVS and CDR2 FNYEAQ. The CDR3 DNA is TGTGCCAGCAGCACAGGACAGGGTCGGATGAACACTGAAGCTTTCTTT. This encodes CASSTGQGRMNTEAFF. Complete variable domain (other parts from reference TRBV7-6 and TRBJ1-1): GAGVSQSPRYKVTKRGQDVALRCDPISGHVSLYWYRQALGQGPEFLTYFNYEAQQDKSGLPNDRFSAERPEGSISTLTIQRTEQRDSAMYRCASSTGQGRMNTEAFFGQGTRLTVV.

The chain recombines TRBV2 with TRBJ2-1; 9 bases are a match to TRBD2. Trimming removed 7 bases from V and 5 bases from J; junction bases left unmatched: 15. This CDR3 comprises 17 residues. Per the germline V gene, CDR1 is SNHLY and CDR2 is FYNNEI. The CDR3 spells CASTKGPGTSSNNEQFF. The DNA of the CDR3 is TGTGCCAGCACCAAAGGGCCGGGGACTAGCTCTAACAATGAGCAGTTCTTC.

The chain recombines TRBV5-1 with TRBJ2-2, with 8 positions matching TRBD1. V shed 3 bases, J shed 2 bases, and the junction held 6 bases outside the gene matches. Germline assignment: CDR1 SGHRS and CDR2 YFSETQ. This CDR3 spans 16 amino acids. The CDR3 nucleotides read TGCGCCAGCAGCTCCTGGACAGGGCAAAACACCGGGGAGCTGTTTTTT. Protein product: CASSSWTGQNTGELFF.

This rearrangement joins TRBV30 to TRBJ1-2, with 9 nucleotides matching TRBD1. The CDR3 runs 13 residues. CDR1 is GTSNPN and CDR2 is SVGIG in the germline V gene (reference sequence). J was trimmed by 12 bases and V by 2 bases; bases with no gene match: 10. Here the CDR3 reads CAWSPGTGTRNTF. CDR3 sequence (DNA): TGTGCCTGGAGTCCCGGGACAGGGACCCGGAACACCTTC. Filled out from reference TRBV30 and TRBJ1-2, the complete variable domain reads SQTIHQWPATLVQPVGSPLSLECTVEGTSNPNLYWYRQAAGRGLQLLFYSVGIGQISSEVPQNLSASRPQDRQFILSSKKLLLSDSGFYLCAWSPGTGTRNTFGSGTRLTVV.

V is TRBV27 and J is TRBJ1-5; unclear D gene. The CDR3 extends over 16 amino acids. Germline-derived CDR1 and CDR2 are MNHEY and SMNVEV (reference sequence). Trimming cost V 2 bases and J 6 bases, with 17 bases left between them. The CDR3 region has the DNA TGTGCCAGCAGTTTAAATCTCCGGGATCAGACTCAGCCCCAGCATTTT. It specifies CASSLNLRDQTQPQHF.

The chain recombines TRBV6-4 with TRBJ2-3; TRBD1 agrees at 7 bases. The junction had 2 bases not matched to a gene; V was cut back by 8 bases and J by 0 bases. The germline V gene encodes CDR1 MRHNA and CDR2 SNTAGT. There are 13 residues in the CDR3. CDR3 sequence reads: CASGQASTDTQYF. Here the CDR3 DNA reads TGTGCCAGCGGACAGGCTAGCACAGATACGCAGTATTTT.

This rearrangement joins TRBV10-1 to TRBJ2-2; the D is unclear. The V gene's germline CDR1 is WNHNN and CDR2 SYGVQD (reference sequence). Trimming removed 4 bases at V and 0 bases at J, with 9 bases between. This CDR3 is built from 15 residues. The CDR3 spells CASSASRANTGELFF. For the CDR3, the DNA is TGCGCCAGCAGTGCCTCCCGCGCGAACACCGGGGAGCTGTTTTTT.

The CDR3 sequence is CASSFRDESEAFF. CDR3 in DNA: TGTGCCAGCAGCTTTCGGGATGAATCTGAAGCTTTCTTT. J is TRBJ1-1 and V is TRBV7-8, with D unresolved. This CDR3 comprises 13 residues. V was trimmed by 3 bases and J by 6 bases, leaving 11 bases between them. Looked up from germline, CDR1 is SGHVS and CDR2 is FQNEAQ. The whole variable domain, filled in from reference TRBV7-8 and TRBJ1-1, reads GAGVSQSPRYKVAKRGQDVALRCDPISGHVSLFWYQQALGQGPEFLTYFQNEAQLDKSGLPSDRFFAERPEGSVSTLKIQRTQQEDSAVYLCASSFRDESEAFFGQGTRLTVV.

The chain combines TRBV9 with TRBJ2-1; D uncertain. Germline V CDR1 and CDR2: SGDLS, YYNGEE. The V gene lost 2 bases and the J gene lost 7 bases, with 13 bases spanning the gap. There are 14 residues in the CDR3. CDR3 coding DNA: TGTGCCAGCAGCGTCGGTGGGTGGGTGAATGAGCAGTTCTTC. Translation gives CASSVGGWVNEQFF.